What follows are 26 T cell receptor beta chains derived from one specimen sequenced in a study of T cells in women clearing cervical HPV infection. Sequenced by immunoSEQ multiplex PCR; TCRdb stores in-frame clones only, minus some. The listing contains roughly 30,000 clones. Sequencing was done on a sample of blood buffy coat. The receptors were sampled from a woman aged 18 to 69 with a cervical HPV16 infection that either progressed to CIN3+ or cleared (not recorded which).

Concerning this clone: The CDR3 is cut off 3 residues early in the read; its end comes from the germline J gene. The rearrangement links TRBV7-8 to TRBJ2-3, with D uncertain. Trimming took off 6 bases at V and 2 bases at J, with 15 bases between the two ends. In germline, CDR1 is SGHVS, CDR2 FQNEAQ. The CDR3 length is 15 residues. The CDR3 bases that were read are TGTGCCAGCAGGACGGCACTAACTACCACAGATACG. Its translation is CASRTALTTTDT. The full-length CDR3 reads as CASRTALTTTDTQYF.

Regarding this clone: The read ends 3 residues shy of where the CDR3 ends; the end is completed using the germline J gene. V and J are TRBV2 and TRBJ2-7; 7 bases are a match to TRBD1. From germline, CDR1 is SNHLY and CDR2 FYNNEI. Trimming removed 6 bases from V and 2 bases from J; junction bases left unmatched: 4. The CDR3 extends over 13 amino acids. CDR3 amino acids: CASRTTGAYEQYF. Incomplete CDR3 DNA: TGTGCCAGCAGGACAACAGGGGCCTACGAG.

As to this clone: Read data end 3 residues before the CDR3 end; the end is taken from the germline J gene. The chain recombines TRBV7-3 with TRBJ1-1, with TRBD1 as a possible D gene (5 bases). Germline loops: CDR1 SGHTA, CDR2 FQGTGA. V was pared by 3 bases and J by 3 bases, with 8 bases between. The CDR3 is made up of 13 amino acids. CDR3 in amino acids: CASSLTVHTEAFF. The CDR3 bases that were read are TGTGCCAGCAGCTTGACAGTGCACACTGAA. Supplemented by reference TRBV7-3 and TRBJ1-1, the full variable domain reads GAGVSQTPSNKVTEKGKYVELRCDPISGHTALYWYRQSLGQGPEFLIYFQGTGAADDSGLPNDRFFAVRPEGSVSTLKIQRTERGDSAVYLCASSLTVHTEAFFGQGTRLTVV.

As for this clone: The read falls 3 residues short of the CDR3 end, and the missing part is taken from the germline J gene. This chain connects TRBV29-1 to TRBJ1-2; 7 bases map to TRBD1. J was trimmed by 5 bases and V by 4 bases; bases with no gene match: 1. Germline CDR1 is SQVTM and CDR2 is ANQGSEA. This CDR3 has 11 amino acids. The CDR3 bases that were read are TGCAGCGTTGCAGGGGGTTATGGC. Residues: CSVAGGYG. The whole CDR3 is CSVAGGYGYTF.

Regarding this clone: The DNA ends 3 residues before the CDR3 does, and the rest of the CDR3 is filled in from the germline J gene. The chain couples TRBV19 to TRBJ1-1; D ambiguous. The CDR3 sequence is 14 residues long. In germline, CDR1 is LNHDA, CDR2 SQIVND (reference sequence). The V and J ends lost 5 bases and 5 bases respectively, with 15 bases between them. The CDR3 DNA, read in part, is TGTGCCAGTAGTCAGTCGCTTCGCGGGACTGAA. Amino acid sequence: CASSQSLRGTE. The CDR3 as a whole reads CASSQSLRGTEAFF.

Incomplete CDR3 DNA: TGCAGTGCTAGCCCAGGGGCCCTGAGCACCGGGGAG. It yields the protein CSASPGALSTGE. The CDR3, in full, reads CSASPGALSTGELFF. The V and J genes are TRBV20-1 and TRBJ2-2; D may be TRBD1 (6 bases). The sequenced fragment ends 3 residues before the CDR3 boundary, so the rest is inferred from the germline J gene. The germline V gene encodes CDR1 DFQATT and CDR2 SNEGSKA (reference sequence). V was trimmed by 3 bases and J by 4 bases, leaving 15 bases between them. This CDR3 is 15 amino acids long.

This CDR3 is CAIRGQGEGTEAFF. Partial CDR3 DNA: TGTGCCATCAGGGGACAGGGGGAGGGAACTGAA. The chain joins TRBV10-3 to TRBJ1-1, with 11 bases fitting TRBD1. The read halts 3 residues ahead of the CDR3 end, with the missing end drawn from the germline J gene. This CDR3 is 14 amino acids long. The germline V gene encodes CDR1 ENHRY and CDR2 SYGVKD. Losses at the gene ends were 6 bases for V and 5 bases for J; bases not matched to a gene: 5.

With respect to this clone: Read coverage stops 3 residues before the CDR3 terminus; the germline J gene supplies the remainder. The V gene is TRBV20-1, the J gene TRBJ2-7, with no clear D. V was pared by 5 bases and J by 1 base, with 21 bases between. The CDR3 consists of 16 residues. Germline assignment: CDR1 DFQATT and CDR2 SNEGSKA (reference sequence). The CDR3 is CSAALPLIPRSYEQYF. CDR3 DNA (partial): TGCAGTGCTGCCCTACCCCTGATCCCTAGGTCCTACGAG.

Of note for this clone: The read ends 3 residues shy of where the CDR3 ends; the end is completed using the germline J gene. The gene calls are TRBV7-9 and TRBJ2-3; 8 bases match TRBD2. Trimming took 4 bases from V and 6 from J; bases not matched to a gene: 6. Germline V lookup: CDR1 SEHNR, CDR2 FQNEAQ (reference sequence). The CDR3 totals 14 residues. The sequenced part of the CDR3 DNA is TGTGCCAGCAGCTCCAGCGGGAGAGGTGATACG. Its protein is CASSSSGRGDT. The complete CDR3 sequence is CASSSSGRGDTQYF.

To note about this clone: Coverage ceases 3 residues before the CDR3 finishes, and the germline J gene fills in the end. The chain joins TRBV18 to TRBJ2-3, with D maybe TRBD2 (7 bases). The ends were cut back, 3 bases at V and 4 bases at J, with 11 bases in the middle. The germline V gene encodes CDR1 KGHSH and CDR2 LQKENI. This CDR3 comprises 14 residues. The sequenced CDR3 bases are TGTGCCAGCTCACCGACGGGGGGCGCAGATACG. Protein sequence: CASSPTGGADT. The full CDR3 protein reads CASSPTGGADTQYF.

On this clone itself: Sequencing ends 3 residues short of the CDR3 end; the germline J gene provides the rest. This rearrangement joins TRBV20-1 to TRBJ1-1; a weak D match, TRBD1 (6 bases). Trimming left V 3 bases short and J 1 base short, with 18 bases between. Germline V gene data show CDR1 as DFQATT and CDR2 as SNEGSKA (reference sequence). This CDR3 is 16 amino acids long. CDR3 DNA (partial): TGCAGTGCTAGTAGGGACACGGGTGACCCGAACACTGAA. Its protein product is CSASRDTGDPNTE. The full CDR3 protein is CSASRDTGDPNTEAFF.

As to this clone: Coverage ceases 3 residues before the CDR3 finishes, and the germline J gene fills in the end. This chain links TRBV20-1 with TRBJ2-7, with a weak D call TRBD2 (6 bases). The ends were cut back, 1 base at V and 5 bases at J, with 21 bases in the middle. This CDR3 is built from 16 residues. Germline V gene lookup returns CDR1 DFQATT and CDR2 SNEGSKA (reference sequence). CDR3: CSARAWDSSLDHEQYF. The covered CDR3 bases are TGCAGTGCTAGAGCCTGGGACTCCTCTCTCGACCACGAG.

In the case of this clone: The observed sequence ends 3 residues before the CDR3 terminus, with the missing tail filled in from the germline J gene. The chain links TRBV2 to TRBJ2-5; weak D call: TRBD2 (7 bases). From germline, CDR1 is SNHLY and CDR2 FYNNEI. V dropped 2 bases and J dropped 5 bases, with 18 bases sitting between them. The CDR3 totals 16 residues. The chain's CDR3 is CASSERQRGGGETQYF. The sequenced part of the CDR3 DNA is TGTGCCAGCAGTGAACGTCAAAGGGGGGGTGGGGAGACC.

On this clone: The CDR3 end is not reached by the read, which stops 3 residues before it; the germline J gene fills it in. The gene calls are TRBV7-9 and TRBJ2-3, with D possibly being TRBD2 (6 bases). There are 14 residues in the CDR3. Trimming pared 6 bases from V and 5 bases from J, leaving 15 bases between. Germline V lookup: CDR1 SEHNR, CDR2 FQNEAQ (reference sequence). CDR3 DNA, as far as it was read: TGTGCCAGCAGGCCCGGGACTCCGCTAGATACG. Translated, it gives CASRPGTPLDT. The whole CDR3 sequence reads CASRPGTPLDTQYF.

A remark on this clone: Coverage ceases 3 residues before the CDR3 finishes, and the germline J gene fills in the end. The rearrangement joins TRBV7-9 to TRBJ1-2, with 8 bases aligning to TRBD1. The CDR3 runs to 15 residues. Germline lookup yields CDR1 SEHNR and CDR2 FQNEAQ (reference sequence). With 5 bases clipped from V and 7 bases from J, the junction kept 12 bases outside the gene matches. The CDR3 spells CASSATGEQYSGYTF. CDR3 DNA, as far as it was read: TGTGCCAGCAGCGCGACAGGGGAGCAATATAGTGGC.

Comments on this clone: The read comes to an end 3 residues before the CDR3 does, leaving the germline J gene to fill in the end. V and J are TRBV7-8 and TRBJ2-2; D might be TRBD2 (6 bases). This CDR3 spans 14 amino acids. CDR1 is SGHVS, CDR2 FQNEAQ, per germline. Trimming shortened V by 5 bases and J by 6 bases, and 13 bases separated the two germline ends. CDR3 DNA (partial): TGTGCCAGCAGCCAGCGGGCCGCGCCCGGGGAG. Translated, it gives CASSQRAAPGE. The whole CDR3 reads CASSQRAAPGELFF.

Comment on this clone: The read stops 3 residues short of the end of the CDR3; the missing end is completed from the germline J gene. This chain joins TRBV20-1 and TRBJ1-5, with D hard to call. V dropped 4 bases and J dropped 3 bases, with 22 bases sitting between them. Germline V CDR1 and CDR2: DFQATT, SNEGSKA (reference sequence). This CDR3 is 17 amino acids long. The sequenced part of the CDR3 DNA is TGCAGTGCTAAAGTGGCCTCCCGAGACTATAACAATCAGCCC. This encodes CSAKVASRDYNNQP. The complete CDR3 reads CSAKVASRDYNNQPQHF.

Note on this clone: The CDR3 goes on 3 residues after the read ends, and that part is filled in from the germline J gene. The gene calls are TRBV11-2 and TRBJ2-7; D not resolved. CDR3 length equals 13 residues. The germline V gene has CDR1 SGHAT and CDR2 FQNNGV. V lost 3 bases and J lost 3, with 9 bases in between. This CDR3 reads CASSLAQVYEQYF. CDR3 bases read: TGTGCCAGCAGCTTGGCCCAGGTCTACGAG.

A note on this clone: The read stops 3 residues short of the end of the CDR3; the missing end is completed from the germline J gene. The gene calls are TRBV6-2 or TRBV6-3 and TRBJ1-4, with 12 bases lining up with TRBD1. V gave up 0 bases and J gave up 8 bases; unmatched junction bases: 1. CDR1 and CDR2 (germline): MNHEY, SVGEGT. CDR3 length: 15 residues. CDR3 DNA (partial): TGTGCCAGCAGTTACTCCGGGACAGGGGGCGAAAAA. This sequence encodes CASSYSGTGGEK. The CDR3 reads in full as CASSYSGTGGEKLFF.

The sequenced part of the CDR3 DNA is TGTGCCTGGACTATCTCGGGGGGGCCAACGGATACG. The encoded protein is CAWTISGGPTDT. The full CDR3 reads CAWTISGGPTDTQYF. V usage is TRBV30 and J usage is TRBJ2-3, with 8 bases matching TRBD2. Read coverage stops 3 residues before the CDR3 terminus; the germline J gene supplies the remainder. This CDR3 comprises 15 residues. V gave up 4 bases and J gave up 6 bases; unmatched junction bases: 12. Germline loops: CDR1 GTSNPN, CDR2 SVGIG (reference sequence).

A remark on this clone: The read comes to an end 3 residues before the CDR3 does, leaving the germline J gene to fill in the end. The chain employs TRBV6-1 and TRBJ2-2; the match to TRBD1 covers 7 bases. The CDR3 covers 14 residues. The germline gives CDR1 MNHNS, CDR2 SASEGT. With 4 bases clipped from V and 5 bases from J, the junction kept 4 bases outside the gene matches. The CDR3 spells CASSGTGSTGELFF. Partial CDR3 DNA: TGTGCCAGCAGTGGGACAGGATCGACCGGGGAG.

Points on this clone: The read terminates 3 residues before the CDR3 end, so the remaining end is supplied by the germline J gene. This sequence joins TRBV20-1 and TRBJ2-3; the match to TRBD2 covers 8 bases. Germline V lookup: CDR1 DFQATT, CDR2 SNEGSKA (reference sequence). J gave up 0 bases and V 6 bases, and 8 bases lay outside the gene matches. The CDR3 consists of 15 residues. The CDR3 here is CSALGPSGSTDTQYF. The part of the CDR3 DNA that was read is TGCAGTGCCCTTGGCCCTAGCGGGAGCACAGATACG.

Comment on this clone: Read sequence stops 3 residues before the CDR3 end, and the germline J gene provides the missing end. The chain has TRBV7-2 and TRBJ2-2, with unresolved D. CDR3 length equals 14 residues. Germline V gene data show CDR1 as SGHTA and CDR2 as FQGNSA. Trimming took off 1 base at V and 1 base at J, with 4 bases between the two ends. The CDR3 spells CASSLDRNTGELFF. The sequenced part of the CDR3 DNA is TGTGCCAGCAGCTTAGACAGGAACACCGGGGAG.

The part of the CDR3 DNA that was read is TGTGCCAGCAGTTACTTCTTCAGCAATCAGCCC. Its protein is CASSYFFSNQP. The whole CDR3 sequence is CASSYFFSNQPQHF. The chain recombines TRBV6-2 or TRBV6-3 with TRBJ1-5; D unclear. The observed sequence ends 3 residues before the CDR3 terminus, with the missing tail filled in from the germline J gene. V lost 1 base, J lost 1 base, and 5 bases lay in between. The CDR3 is 14 amino acids. Looked up from germline, CDR1 is MNHEY and CDR2 is SVGEGT.

Note on this clone: The CDR3 goes on 3 residues after the read ends, and that part is filled in from the germline J gene. The V call is TRBV12-3 or TRBV12-4, the J call TRBJ1-2; no reliable D call. There are 12 residues in the CDR3. V lost 1 base and J 7 bases, leaving 7 bases between the germline ends. The CDR3 bases that were read are TGTGCCAGCAGTTTAGGTAATCGTGGC. Protein product: CASSLGNRG. The whole CDR3 protein is CASSLGNRGYTF.

In regard to this clone: The read halts 3 residues ahead of the CDR3 end, with the missing end drawn from the germline J gene. The rearrangement uses TRBV7-3 and TRBJ1-6; D call uncertain. This CDR3 comprises 14 residues. V lost 1 base, J lost 6 bases, and 7 bases lay in between. Germline CDR1 is SGHTA and CDR2 is FQGTGA. This chain's CDR3 is CASSLMAVNSPLHF. The CDR3 bases that were read are TGTGCCAGCAGCTTAATGGCAGTTAATTCACCC.